This passage covers 5 T cell receptor beta chains from one sample sequenced in a study of cytomegalovirus exposure and HLA in healthy donors. PCR primers comprised 60 Vbeta and 13 Jbeta primers. Assay used: immunoSEQ multiplex PCR; TCRdb lists only in-frame clones, some missing. This table holds about 90,000 clones, approximately 79% found once. The source material was PBMCs. These receptor sequences come from an older woman in good health and CMV-seropositive.

This clone is a singleton in its sample. An end of the junction differs from the germline gene, which may be a read error. The chain links TRBV7-9 to TRBJ2-1; 8 bases align to TRBD2. In germline, CDR1 is SEHNR, CDR2 FQNEAQ (reference sequence). This CDR3 contains 19 residues. The CDR3: CASSLARASGSYSFNEQFF. The CDR3 DNA reads as TGTGCCAGCAGCTTAGCGCGGGCTAGCGGGTCATATTCCTTCAATGAGCAGTTCTTC.

The rearrangement links TRBV18 to TRBJ2-1, with 7 nucleotides matching TRBD2. Germline-derived CDR1 and CDR2 are KGHSH and LQKENI. Trimming removed 6 bases from V and 5 bases from J; junction bases left unmatched: 13. The CDR3 covers 16 residues. CDR3 in DNA: TGTGCCAGCTCCCCCAAGCCGGCGACTAGCCACAATGAGCAGTTCTTC. Residues: CASSPKPATSHNEQFF.

The gene calls are TRBV30 and TRBJ1-6, with TRBD1 matching over 7 bases. Trimming at V came to 2 bases and at J to 7 bases, leaving 8 bases not matched to a gene. The CDR3 spans 15 residues. Germline V gene sequence: CDR1 GTSNPN, CDR2 SVGIG (reference sequence). The CDR3 sequence is CAWSLRGTDNSPLHF. CDR3 DNA: TGTGCCTGGAGTCTCAGGGGGACAGACAATTCACCCCTCCACTTT. Variable domain in full (rest from reference TRBV30 and TRBJ1-6): SQTIHQWPATLVQPVGSPLSLECTVEGTSNPNLYWYRQAAGRGLQLLFYSVGIGQISSEVPQNLSASRPQDRQFILSSKKLLLSDSGFYLCAWSLRGTDNSPLHFGNGTRLTVT.

The V call is TRBV6-5, the J call TRBJ1-2; TRBD1 aligns across 9 bases. J gave up 8 bases and V 6 bases, and 10 bases lay outside the gene matches. Germline V gene sequence: CDR1 MNHEY, CDR2 SVGAGI. This CDR3 comprises 14 residues. CDR3 coding DNA: TGTGCCAGCAGGCGATCCGGGACAGGGCGGGGCTACACCTTC. It specifies CASRRSGTGRGYTF.

The chain is built from TRBV19 and TRBJ1-5; weak D call: TRBD1 (6 bases). Germline CDR1 and CDR2: LNHDA and SQIVND (reference sequence). Trimming took 3 bases from V and 3 from J, leaving 15 bases between them. There are 16 residues in the CDR3. The CDR3: CASSIRLYRDNQPQHF. CDR3 nucleotides: TGTGCCAGTAGTATCCGACTATACAGGGACAATCAGCCCCAGCATTTT.